The 22 T cell receptor beta chains below were found in one sample sequenced in a study of blood T cell repertoires in COVID-19. Sequenced by immunoSEQ multiplex PCR; TCRdb stores in-frame clones only, minus some. The sample carries more than 90,000 clones, 85% recorded once. Sequenced sample: peripheral blood. The receptors stem from a woman aged 70-85 years with active or convalescent COVID-19.

This chain connects TRBV5-3 to TRBJ1-3; perhaps TRBD1 as D (6 bases). TRBV5-3 is identified as an open reading frame with a role that is uncertain. The CDR3 has 16 amino acids. V was trimmed by 2 bases and J by 4 bases, leaving 16 bases between them. CDR3 bases: TGTGCCAGAAGCTTTAATTCAGGGGAAATAGGAAACACCATATATTTT. Translated: CARSFNSGEIGNTIYF.

V usage is TRBV7-9 and J usage is TRBJ2-7; 7 bases agree with TRBD1. The J segment lost 6 bases and the V segment lost 2 bases, leaving 10 bases of the junction unmatched. The germline CDR1 and CDR2 sequences are SEHNR and FQNEAQ (reference sequence). CDR3 length: 15 residues. CDR3 nucleotides: TGTGCCAGCAGCTTATTTCAGGGGGTAGGATCCGAGCAGTACTTC. Its protein is CASSLFQGVGSEQYF.

This clone is a singleton in its sample. The gene calls are TRBV19 and TRBJ1-5; a weak D match, TRBD1 (5 bases). In germline, CDR1 is LNHDA, CDR2 SQIVND (reference sequence). CDR3 size: 15 residues. V gave up 7 bases and J gave up 5 bases, with 18 bases separating them. The CDR3 bases are TGTGCCAGTACCATCAGGGAAGACGGGTATCAGCCCCAGCATTTT. This codes for CASTIREDGYQPQHF.

This chain links TRBV6-5 with TRBJ1-2; D perhaps matches TRBD1 (6 bases). The CDR3 spans 11 residues. The germline CDR1 and CDR2 sequences are MNHEY and SVGAGI. V was clipped by 7 bases and J by 6 bases, with 9 bases between them. Written as DNA, the CDR3 is TGTGCCAGCAAAGGGGGGGATGGCTACACCTTC. As protein: CASKGGDGYTF.

On this clone itself: The junction and the germline gene differ at one end; a read error may be behind it. The chain links TRBV4-2 to TRBJ1-5, with a tentative D call TRBD1 (6 bases). The CDR3 runs 16 residues. Germline V lookup: CDR1 LGHNA, CDR2 YNFKEQ. The CDR3 nucleotides are TGTGCCAGCAGCAAAGAGGTACAGGGCTCCAATCAGCCCCAGCATTTT. It codes for CASSKEVQGSNQPQHF.

The chain recombines TRBV2 with TRBJ1-1, with no clear D. The CDR3 is 14 residues long. V was pared by 3 bases and J by 4 bases, with 12 bases between. The germline V gene encodes CDR1 SNHLY and CDR2 FYNNEI. The CDR3 loop is CASSDRHIGTEAFF. The CDR3 region has the DNA TGTGCCAGCAGTGACAGGCACATAGGCACTGAAGCTTTCTTT.

This clone was detected only a few times. This sequence joins TRBV28 and TRBJ2-1, with TRBD2 matching 13 bases. CDR1 and CDR2 from the germline V gene are MDHEN and SYDVKM. This CDR3 has 15 residues. V shed 6 bases, J shed 7 bases, and the junction held 6 bases outside the gene matches. CDR3 in DNA: TGTGCCAGCAGCAAACTAGCGGGAGGGCCAAATGAGCAGTTCTTC. Protein sequence: CASSKLAGGPNEQFF.

The chain uses TRBV19 and TRBJ2-1; 12 bases line up with TRBD2. Germline V lookup: CDR1 LNHDA, CDR2 SQIVND (reference sequence). The V gene end was trimmed by 6 bases and the J gene end by 8 bases; junction bases not matched to a gene: 11. The CDR3 covers 16 residues. As DNA, the CDR3 is TGTGCCAGTAGCACCACCCGGACTAGCGGGGTCCATGAGCAGTTCTTC. Amino acids: CASSTTRTSGVHEQFF.

The gene calls are TRBV4-3 and TRBJ2-5; 8 nucleotides align to TRBD2. The CDR3 loop spans 16 amino acids. After removal of 1 base from V and 3 bases from J, the junction contained 7 bases not matched to a gene. Germline assignment: CDR1 LGHNA and CDR2 YSLEER. CDR3 sequence: CASSQGVGTRKETQYF. CDR3 sequence (DNA): TGCGCCAGCAGCCAAGGGGTCGGGACTAGAAAAGAGACCCAGTACTTC.

This sequence joins TRBV6-5 and TRBJ2-6; weak D call: TRBD2 (6 bases). The germline V and J ends were trimmed by 7 bases and 0 bases, with 10 bases remaining between them. Germline V gives CDR1 MNHEY, CDR2 SVGAGI. There are 15 residues in the CDR3. This CDR3 is CASTPGVSGANVLTF. CDR3 sequence (DNA): TGTGCCAGCACCCCGGGGGTCTCTGGGGCCAACGTCCTGACTTTC.

CDR3 nucleotides: TGTGCCAGCAGTACAACAAAAGAGACCCAGTACTTC. Translating it yields CASSTTKETQYF. The chain combines TRBV6-2 or TRBV6-3 with TRBJ2-5; D unresolved. The germline V gene encodes CDR1 MNHEY and CDR2 SVGEGT. The CDR3 runs 12 residues. Trimming cost V 5 bases and J 3 bases, with 7 bases left between them.

The J gene is TRBJ1-6, the V gene TRBV19, with D possibly TRBD1 on 5 matching bases. Trimming took off 6 bases at V and 6 bases at J, with 18 bases between the two ends. Germline V lookup: CDR1 LNHDA, CDR2 SQIVND (reference sequence). The CDR3 is 16 residues long. CDR3 sequence (DNA): TGTGCCAGTAGCAAATTTCTCGGGGGTGGTAATTCACCCCTCCACTTT. This encodes CASSKFLGGGNSPLHF.

The J gene is TRBJ2-3, the V gene TRBV4-3; D ambiguous. This CDR3 has 14 amino acids. Trimming took 0 bases from V and 4 from J, leaving 8 bases between them. Germline V gene lookup returns CDR1 LGHNA and CDR2 YSLEER. The CDR3 nucleotides are TGCGCCAGCAGCCAAGACGGCGGTTCAGATACGCAGTATTTT. Translating gives CASSQDGGSDTQYF.

The chain has TRBV5-1 and TRBJ2-3; tentative D call: TRBD1 (5 bases). CDR1 is SGHRS, CDR2 YFSETQ, per germline. The V gene lost 4 bases and the J gene lost 0 bases, with 9 bases spanning the gap. The CDR3 runs 14 residues. The CDR3 reads CASSRQSSTDTQYF. The CDR3 DNA reads as TGCGCCAGCAGCCGACAGAGTAGCACAGATACGCAGTATTTT.

The chain carries TRBV2 and TRBJ1-2; 7 bases agree with TRBD1. The CDR3 consists of 14 residues. V was clipped by 6 bases and J by 4 bases; unmatched bases: 8. The germline gives CDR1 SNHLY, CDR2 FYNNEI. In nucleotides, the CDR3 is TGTGCCAGCAGCGTAAGACAGGGTAGCTATGGCTACACCTTC. Protein product: CASSVRQGSYGYTF.

This clone appeared once. The genes are TRBV5-4 and TRBJ2-1, with D perhaps matching TRBD2 (5 bases). The CDR3 is made up of 13 amino acids. V was shortened by 6 bases and J by 2 bases, with 9 bases between the two germline ends. Germline CDR1 SGHNT, CDR2 YYREEE (reference sequence). The CDR3, as DNA: TGTGCCAGCATGGCCGGGACCTACAATGAGCAGTTCTTC. As protein: CASMAGTYNEQFF.

J is TRBJ1-4 and V is TRBV13, with 11 bases lining up with TRBD1. J gave up 7 bases and V 6 bases, and 4 bases lay outside the gene matches. The CDR3 consists of 14 residues. Germline CDR1 PRHDT, CDR2 FYEKMQ (reference sequence). CDR3 protein: CASSRGQGAEKLFF. DNA for the CDR3: TGTGCCAGCAGTCGCGGACAGGGGGCTGAAAAACTGTTTTTT. Full variable domain (outside the CDR3, taken from reference TRBV13 and TRBJ1-4): AAGVIQSPRHLIKEKRETATLKCYPIPRHDTVYWYQQGPGQDPQFLISFYEKMQSDKGSIPDRFSAQQFSDYHSELNMSSLELGDSALYFCASSRGQGAEKLFFGSGTQLSVL.

The chain links TRBV7-9 to TRBJ1-1, with D unresolved. Deletions cut 1 base from V and 2 bases from J, with 11 bases between. Germline V gene lookup returns CDR1 SEHNR and CDR2 FQNEAQ (reference sequence). The length of the CDR3 is 15 residues. The DNA for the CDR3 is TGTGCCAGCAGCTTAGGAGGTTATCTAAACACTGAAGCTTTCTTT. Its protein is CASSLGGYLNTEAFF. Full variable domain (missing parts from reference TRBV7-9 and TRBJ1-1): DTGVSQNPRHKITKRGQNVTFRCDPISEHNRLYWYRQTLGQGPEFLTYFQNEAQLEKSRLLSDRFSAERPKGSFSTLEIQRTEQGDSAMYLCASSLGGYLNTEAFFGQGTRLTVV.

This clone came up a few times. V usage is TRBV12-3 or TRBV12-4 and J usage is TRBJ2-7; TRBD2 is a possible D gene (6 bases). CDR3 length: 12 amino acids. Trimming took off 2 bases at V and 7 bases at J, with 9 bases between the two ends. The CDR3 reads CASSLFGLEQYF. The CDR3, as DNA: TGTGCCAGCAGTTTATTTGGACTAGAGCAGTACTTC.

Only one count was recorded for this clone. The gene calls are TRBV18 and TRBJ2-2; 9 nucleotides align to TRBD1. The J segment lost 4 bases and the V segment lost 2 bases, leaving 8 bases of the junction unmatched. This CDR3 is built from 17 residues. CDR1 and CDR2 from the germline V gene are KGHSH and LQKENI. The DNA of the CDR3 is TGTGCCAGCTCACCAAAGCCGGAACAGGGGGCCACCGGGGAGCTGTTTTTT. The encoded protein is CASSPKPEQGATGELFF.

The genes are TRBV4-2 and TRBJ1-1; maybe TRBD1 (6 bases). The germline V gene encodes CDR1 LGHNA and CDR2 YNFKEQ. V was trimmed by 0 bases and J by 7 bases, leaving 12 bases between them. This CDR3 is built from 14 residues. The CDR3 reads CASSQELRGGEAFF. The CDR3 bases are TGTGCCAGCAGCCAAGAGTTGAGGGGGGGTGAAGCTTTCTTT.

This chain links TRBV7-9 with TRBJ2-1, with 8 bases identical to TRBD2. This CDR3 has 17 residues. CDR1 is SEHNR, CDR2 FQNEAQ, per germline (reference sequence). The J segment lost 6 bases and the V segment lost 5 bases, leaving 15 bases of the junction unmatched. The CDR3 coding sequence is TGTGCCAGCAGCCCTCGGGCGGGAGGCCCCGACGGCAATGAGCAGTTCTTC. It translates to CASSPRAGGPDGNEQFF.